The 4 T cell receptor beta chains given below trace back to one sample, sequenced in a study of shared clonotypes between healthy human individuals. TCRdb's copy holds only in-frame clones and misses some; the assay was immunoSEQ multiplex PCR. The sample comprises hundreds of thousands of clones, 98% of which are singletons, and around 0.3% rests with the top ten. CD8 cells regarded as naive lacked CD45RO, were positively chosen for CCR7, and omitted terminally differentiated effector memory CD45RA+ cells. Sample: naive CD8+ T cells sorted from blood. All receptors come from a man aged 25 to 40 in good health.

V usage is TRBV29-1 and J usage is TRBJ2-1; TRBD1 agrees at 7 bases. CDR3 length equals 15 residues. CDR1 is SQVTM and CDR2 is ANQGSEA in the germline V gene. Unmatched junction bases numbered 9, after V lost 0 bases and J lost 7 bases. In nucleotides, the CDR3 is TGCAGCGTTGAAGATCTAAGGACAGGTGTGAATGAGCAGTTCTTC. Amino acid sequence: CSVEDLRTGVNEQFF.

The J gene is TRBJ2-2, the V gene TRBV7-6; 9 bases are shared with TRBD2. V trimming: 1 base; J trimming: 2 bases; junction bases outside the gene matches: 8. Germline V lookup: CDR1 SGHVS, CDR2 FNYEAQ. The CDR3 has 18 amino acids. DNA for the CDR3: TGTGCCAGCAGCTTAGTGGTAGCGGGAGAAAGAAACACCGGGGAGCTGTTTTTT. Protein product: CASSLVVAGERNTGELFF.

This clone was recorded only once. The chain carries TRBV29-1 and TRBJ2-7; 9 bases are a match to TRBD1. The V gene's germline CDR1 is SQVTM and CDR2 ANQGSEA. This CDR3 has 13 residues. J was trimmed by 1 base and V by 6 bases; bases with no gene match: 4. The CDR3 DNA sequence: TGCAGCGTCCAGACAGGGGGGTCCTACGAGCAGTACTTC. Its translation is CSVQTGGSYEQYF.

V is TRBV11-2 and J is TRBJ2-5; D might be TRBD2 (5 bases). The CDR3 consists of 15 residues. Germline lookup yields CDR1 SGHAT and CDR2 FQNNGV. V lost 1 base to trimming and J lost 5 bases, with 14 bases between them. DNA of the CDR3: TGTGCCAGCAGCTTAGGGGGTGGGAGCCAGGAGACCCAGTACTTC. Protein: CASSLGGGSQETQYF.